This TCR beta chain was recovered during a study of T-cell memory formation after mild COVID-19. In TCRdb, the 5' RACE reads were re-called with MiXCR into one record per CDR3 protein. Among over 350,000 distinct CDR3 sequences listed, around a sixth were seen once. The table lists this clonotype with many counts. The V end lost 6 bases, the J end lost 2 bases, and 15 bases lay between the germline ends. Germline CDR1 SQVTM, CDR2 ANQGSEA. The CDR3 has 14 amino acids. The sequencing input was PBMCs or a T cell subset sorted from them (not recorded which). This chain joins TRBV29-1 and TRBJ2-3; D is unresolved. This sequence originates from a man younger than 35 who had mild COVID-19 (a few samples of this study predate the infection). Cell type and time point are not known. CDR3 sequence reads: CSVSRQANTDTQYF. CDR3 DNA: TGCAGCGTATCCAGGCAGGCAAACACAGATACGCAGTATTTT.